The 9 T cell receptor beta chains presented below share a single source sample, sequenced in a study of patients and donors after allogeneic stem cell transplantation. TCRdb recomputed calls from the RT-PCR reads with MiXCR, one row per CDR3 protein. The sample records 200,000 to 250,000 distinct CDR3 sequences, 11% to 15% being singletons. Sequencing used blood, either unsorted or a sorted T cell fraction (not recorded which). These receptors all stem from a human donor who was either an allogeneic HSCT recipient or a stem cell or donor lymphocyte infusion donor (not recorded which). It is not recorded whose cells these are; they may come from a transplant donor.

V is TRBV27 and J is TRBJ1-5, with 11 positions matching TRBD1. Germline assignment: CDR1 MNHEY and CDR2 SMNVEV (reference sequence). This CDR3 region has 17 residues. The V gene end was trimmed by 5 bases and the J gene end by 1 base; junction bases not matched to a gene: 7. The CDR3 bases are TGTGCCAGCAGTCCGCGGACAGGGGGCGGGAGCAATCAGCCCCAGCATTTT. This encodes CASSPRTGGGSNQPQHF.

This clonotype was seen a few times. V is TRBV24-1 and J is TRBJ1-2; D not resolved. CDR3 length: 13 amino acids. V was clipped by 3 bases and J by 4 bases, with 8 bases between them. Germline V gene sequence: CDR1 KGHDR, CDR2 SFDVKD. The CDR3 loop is CATSDTASYGYTF. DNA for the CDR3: TGTGCCACCAGTGATACGGCAAGCTATGGCTACACCTTC.

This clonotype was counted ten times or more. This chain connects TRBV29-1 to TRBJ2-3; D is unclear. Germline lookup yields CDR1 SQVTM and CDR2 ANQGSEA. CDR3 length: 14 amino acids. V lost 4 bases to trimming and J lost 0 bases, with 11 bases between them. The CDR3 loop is CSVVSRASTDTQYF. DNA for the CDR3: TGCAGCGTTGTTTCTAGGGCTAGCACAGATACGCAGTATTTT.

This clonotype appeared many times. This CDR3 is CASSRLAGGGDTQYF. The CDR3 DNA reads as TGTGCCAGCAGTAGACTAGCGGGGGGAGGAGATACGCAGTATTTT. The chain employs TRBV6-4 and TRBJ2-3; 13 bases line up with TRBD2. CDR3 length: 15 residues. CDR1 and CDR2 (germline): MRHNA, SNTAGT. Trimming cost V 5 bases and J 5 bases; bases outside gene matches: 4.

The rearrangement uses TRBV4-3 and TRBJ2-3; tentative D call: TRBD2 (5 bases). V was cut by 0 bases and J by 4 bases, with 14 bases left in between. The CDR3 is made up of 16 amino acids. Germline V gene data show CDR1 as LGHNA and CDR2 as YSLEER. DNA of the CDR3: TGCGCCAGCAGCCAAGATCCGAAAGGGAGCCCAGATACGCAGTATTTT. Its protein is CASSQDPKGSPDTQYF.

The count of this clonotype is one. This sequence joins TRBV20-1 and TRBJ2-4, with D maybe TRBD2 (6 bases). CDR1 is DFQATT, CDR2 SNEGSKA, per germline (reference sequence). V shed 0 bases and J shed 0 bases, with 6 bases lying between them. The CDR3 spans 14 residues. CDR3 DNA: TGCAGTGCTAGAGAGGGACTAGCCAAAAACATTCAGTACTTC. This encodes CSAREGLAKNIQYF.

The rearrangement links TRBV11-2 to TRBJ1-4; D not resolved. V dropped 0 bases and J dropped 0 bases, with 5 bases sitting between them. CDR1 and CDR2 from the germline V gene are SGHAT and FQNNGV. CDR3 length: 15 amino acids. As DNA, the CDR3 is TGTGCCAGCAGCTTAGATAGGGCAACTAATGAAAAACTGTTTTTT. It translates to CASSLDRATNEKLFF.

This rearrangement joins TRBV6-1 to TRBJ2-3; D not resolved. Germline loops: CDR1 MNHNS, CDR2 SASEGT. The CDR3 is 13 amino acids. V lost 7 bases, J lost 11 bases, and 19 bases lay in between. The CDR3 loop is CASMIDSTTKQYF. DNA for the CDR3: TGTGCCAGCATGATTGATAGTACTACCAAGCAGTATTTT.

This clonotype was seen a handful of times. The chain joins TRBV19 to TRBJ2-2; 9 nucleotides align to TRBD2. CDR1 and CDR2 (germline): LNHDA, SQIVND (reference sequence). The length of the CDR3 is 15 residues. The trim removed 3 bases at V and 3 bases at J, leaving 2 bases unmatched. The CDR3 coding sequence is TGTGCCAGTAGTATGACTAGCGGCTACACCGGGGAGCTGTTTTTT. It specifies CASSMTSGYTGELFF.